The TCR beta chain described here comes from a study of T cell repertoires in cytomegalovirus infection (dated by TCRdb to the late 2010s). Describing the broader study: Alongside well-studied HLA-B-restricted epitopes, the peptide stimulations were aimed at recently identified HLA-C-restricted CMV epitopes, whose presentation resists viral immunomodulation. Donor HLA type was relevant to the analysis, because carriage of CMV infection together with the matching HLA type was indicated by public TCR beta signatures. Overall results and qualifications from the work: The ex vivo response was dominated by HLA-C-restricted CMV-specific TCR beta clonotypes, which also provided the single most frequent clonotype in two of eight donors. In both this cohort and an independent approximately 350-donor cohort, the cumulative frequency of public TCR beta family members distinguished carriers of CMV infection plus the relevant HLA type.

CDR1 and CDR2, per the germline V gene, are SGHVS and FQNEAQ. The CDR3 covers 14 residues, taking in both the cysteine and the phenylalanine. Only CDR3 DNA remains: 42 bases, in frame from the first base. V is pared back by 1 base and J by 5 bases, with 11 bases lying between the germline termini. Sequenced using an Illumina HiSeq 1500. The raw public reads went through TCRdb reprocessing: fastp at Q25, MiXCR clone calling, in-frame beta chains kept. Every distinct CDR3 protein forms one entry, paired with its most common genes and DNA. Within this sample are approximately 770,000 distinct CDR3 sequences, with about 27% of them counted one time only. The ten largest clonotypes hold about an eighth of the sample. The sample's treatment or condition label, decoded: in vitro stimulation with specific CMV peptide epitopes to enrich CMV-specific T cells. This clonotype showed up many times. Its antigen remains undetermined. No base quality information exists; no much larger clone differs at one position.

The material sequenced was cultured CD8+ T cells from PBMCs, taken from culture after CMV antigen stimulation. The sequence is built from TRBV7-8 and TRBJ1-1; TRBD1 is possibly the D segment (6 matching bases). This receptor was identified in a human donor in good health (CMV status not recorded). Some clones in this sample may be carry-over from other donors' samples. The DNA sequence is TGTGCCAGCAGCTTAGAACAGGGATGGACTGAAGCTTTCTTT. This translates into CASSLEQGWTEAFF.